These T cell receptor beta chains were read from a single sample in a study of control samples from healthy donors and cancer patients. Data came from immunoSEQ multiplex PCR; TCRdb stores just in-frame clones and leaves some out. The sample holds around 68,000 clones, more than 80% seen once. Specimen: blood. These receptors all stem from a man aged 55-75 years in good health. The CDR3 runs from the conserved cysteine through the conserved F or W. Each record gives: J gene, CDR3 length, D gene, V gene, CDR3 protein, CDR3 DNA. D genes are given only for firm matches.

j_call: TRBJ1-2
cdr3_length: 11
d_call: -
v_call: TRBV20-1
cdr3_aa: CSAYMVGGYTF
cdr3_nt: TGCAGTGCCTATATGGTGGGCGGCTACACCTTC

j_call: TRBJ2-7
cdr3_length: 16
d_call: TRBD2
v_call: TRBV7-8
cdr3_aa: CASSLGGRAGGYEQYF
cdr3_nt: TGTGCCAGCAGCTTAGGGGGCCGCGCGGGGGGCTACGAGCAGTACTTC

j_call: TRBJ2-2
cdr3_length: 15
d_call: -
v_call: TRBV10-3
cdr3_aa: CAISNRVEDTGELFF
cdr3_nt: TGTGCCATCAGTAACAGGGTCGAGGACACCGGGGAGCTGTTTTTT

j_call: TRBJ1-1
cdr3_length: 14
d_call: -
v_call: TRBV2
cdr3_aa: CASRENGGGTEAFF
cdr3_nt: TGTGCCAGCAGGGAAAATGGGGGTGGCACTGAAGCTTTCTTT

j_call: TRBJ1-6
cdr3_length: 17
d_call: TRBD1
v_call: TRBV30
cdr3_aa: CAWNRGIPPNYNSPLHF
cdr3_nt: TGTGCCTGGAACAGGGGAATACCCCCGAACTATAATTCACCCCTCCACTTT

j_call: TRBJ1-6
cdr3_length: 15
d_call: -
v_call: TRBV3-1/TRBV3-2
cdr3_aa: CASSHGQTYNSPLHF
cdr3_nt: TGTGCCAGCAGCCACGGACAAACCTATAATTCACCCCTCCACTTT

j_call: TRBJ1-6
cdr3_length: 15
d_call: -
v_call: TRBV7-8
cdr3_aa: CASSLGDQGNSPLHF
cdr3_nt: TGTGCCAGCAGCTTAGGCGACCAGGGGAATTCACCCCTCCACTTT

j_call: TRBJ2-1
cdr3_length: 17
d_call: -
v_call: TRBV7-9
cdr3_aa: CASSPPIGLVLFNEQFF
cdr3_nt: TGTGCCAGCAGCCCGCCAATAGGGTTAGTCCTCTTCAATGAGCAGTTCTTC

j_call: TRBJ1-2
cdr3_length: 14
d_call: -
v_call: TRBV5-1
cdr3_aa: CASSRLDNQGGYTF
cdr3_nt: TGCGCCAGCAGCCGGTTGGACAACCAGGGAGGCTACACCTTC

j_call: TRBJ1-2
cdr3_length: 15
d_call: -
v_call: TRBV19
cdr3_aa: CASSPAWFTSGGYTF
cdr3_nt: TGTGCCAGTAGTCCCGCTTGGTTCACCTCTGGGGGCTACACCTTC